This T cell receptor (beta chain) is from a study of OX40 agonist ivuxolimab in advanced cancers. Broadly, across the study: Ivuxolimab was a fully human IgG2 agonistic monoclonal antibody targeting the costimulatory receptor OX40 (CD134). The monotherapy dose-escalation portion (N ≈ 52 patients) of the phase I ivuxolimab trial is reported in the paper. Patients were allowed to have had prior anti-PD-1, anti-PD-L1 or anti-CTLA-4 therapy, and approximately 40% of the dose-escalation patients had been treated with checkpoint inhibitors. A male proportion of roughly 80% and a mean age of 60 years, ranging from 23 to 79, were recorded for the dose-escalation cohort. Partial responses were achieved by three dose-escalation patients, of whom one had hepatocellular carcinoma and two had cutaneous melanoma. Intravenous ivuxolimab was administered to patients every 2 weeks at six dose levels: 0.01, 0.1, 0.3, 1.5, 3 and 10 mg/kg. Of the 50 or so patients in dose escalation, about 20 had hepatocellular carcinoma, some 15 had melanoma, 9 had renal cell carcinoma and 9 had head and neck cancer. Peripheral TCRbeta sequencing was intended to test whether TCR sequence diversity was altered and clonal T-cell expansion was caused by ivuxolimab.

To sequence the TCRbeta CDR3 region, genomic DNA was isolated from the sorted cells. The immunoSEQ Assay was used to sequence the TCRbeta CDR3 regions. Held by TCRdb, this immuneACCESS table contains in-frame sequences only and omits some clones. Under half of the omission traces to an unresolved V gene where checked; the cause of the rest is unknown. This sample has around 100,000 clones in its table, and about nine tenths of those were observed once. The ten largest clones represent approximately 0.15% of the sample. What the research found in general, with its limitations: In partial responders in the 0.1-3.0 mg/kg groups, normalized peripheral clonal expansion was found to be among the lowest, especially among CD8+ T cells. At doses of 0.1 to 3.0 mg/kg, clonal expansion of both CD4+ and CD8+ T cells in blood was seen between baseline and week 6. On average, CD8+ T cells showed more expanded clones than CD4+ T cells after ivuxolimab. Antigen specificity was not determined for the clonally expanded peripheral T cells. Low levels of normalized T-cell clonal expansion were also seen in some patients who did not respond.

Patients with autoimmune disease history or receiving systemic immunosuppression were excluded from the trial. Peripheral blood for TCR sequencing was drawn from every dose cohort at baseline, at cycle 4 day 1 and at cycle 7 day 1. Samples were obtained from an open-label, multicenter, first-in-human phase I dose-escalation trial of ivuxolimab. The trial enrolled adults with locally advanced or metastatic head and neck squamous cell, hepatocellular, melanoma or renal cell carcinoma. Before TCR sequencing, CD4+ T cells and CD8+ T cells from peripheral blood were sorted into separate populations. This clone was detected once. Its antigen remains unidentified. The input lacks base qualities; no much larger clone sits a single base away. The TCR originated in an adult with an advanced solid tumor such as melanoma, head and neck, liver or kidney cancer. Here the sequenced sample was CD4+ or CD8+ T cells sorted from blood, taken in a trial of the OX40 agonist ivuxolimab.

The sequenced DNA: TGCGCCAGCAGCGCCGGGACAGGGGGGAACACTGAAGCTTTCTTT. It is translated as CASSAGTGGNTEAFF. Recombination joined TRBV5-1 with TRBJ1-1, with 11 junctional bases fitting TRBD1. From the cysteine up to the phenylalanine, the CDR3 has a length of 15 residues. The read is trimmed to its CDR3 DNA, 45 bases read in frame from base 1. The germline V gene specifies SGHRS as CDR1 and YFSETQ as CDR2. The V end gives up 4 bases and the J end 1 base, leaving 3 bases in the junction not matched to a gene.